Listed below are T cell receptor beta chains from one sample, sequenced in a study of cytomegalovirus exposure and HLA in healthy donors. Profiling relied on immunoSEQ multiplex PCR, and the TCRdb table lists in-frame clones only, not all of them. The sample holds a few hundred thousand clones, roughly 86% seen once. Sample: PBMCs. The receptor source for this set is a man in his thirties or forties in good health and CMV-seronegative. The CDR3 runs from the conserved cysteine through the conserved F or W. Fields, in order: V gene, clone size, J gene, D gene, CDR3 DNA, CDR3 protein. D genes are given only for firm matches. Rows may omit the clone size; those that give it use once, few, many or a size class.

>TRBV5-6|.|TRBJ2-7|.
TGTGCCAGCAGCTTGGAAGCGAACCCCTCCTACGAGCAGTACTTC
CASSLEANPSYEQYF
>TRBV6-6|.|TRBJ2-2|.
TGTGCCAGCAGGGAGGGTTCAGCCGGGGAGCTGTTTTTT
CASREGSAGELFF
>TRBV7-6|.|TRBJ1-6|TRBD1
TGTGCCAGCAGCCCCGGGACAGGGGACTCACCCCTCCACTTT
CASSPGTGDSPLHF
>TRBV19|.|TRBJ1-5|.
TGTGCCAGTAGTATAGGGGTGGGAGACCGATGGAATCAGCCCCAGCATTTT
CASSIGVGDRWNQPQHF
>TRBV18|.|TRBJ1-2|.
TGTGCCAGCTCCCGTCCAGGCGGGTTCTATGGCTACACCTTC
CASSRPGGFYGYTF
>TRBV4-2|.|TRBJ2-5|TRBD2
TGTGCCAGCAGCCAAGGACTAGCGGGGGGGCCAGTTCTCCCAGAGACCCAGTACTTC
CASSQGLAGGPVLPETQYF
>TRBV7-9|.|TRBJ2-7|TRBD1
TGTGCCAGCAGCTGGACAGGGGGCGTAGGCTACGAGCAGTACTTC
CASSWTGGVGYEQYF
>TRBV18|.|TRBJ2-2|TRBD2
TGTGCCAGCTCACCTCTAGCGGGGACGAACACCGGGGAGCTGTTTTTT
CASSPLAGTNTGELFF
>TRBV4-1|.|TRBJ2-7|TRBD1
TGCGCCAGCAGCCAAATACTGGACAGGGGCTCCCGCGAGCAGTACTTC
CASSQILDRGSREQYF
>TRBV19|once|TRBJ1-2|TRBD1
TGTGCCAGTAGTTTCGGGACAGGCTATGGCTACACCTTC
CASSFGTGYGYTF
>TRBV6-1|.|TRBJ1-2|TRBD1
TGTGCCAGCAGCCCGACAGGGTTCAGCTATGGCTACACCTTC
CASSPTGFSYGYTF
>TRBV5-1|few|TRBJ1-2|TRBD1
TGCGCCAGCAGCCCGAGGACAGGGGGCATCTATGGCTACACCTTC
CASSPRTGGIYGYTF
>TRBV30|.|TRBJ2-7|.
TGTGCCTGGAGCCTCGGACAGTTAAGCTCCTACGAGCAGTACTTC
CAWSLGQLSSYEQYF
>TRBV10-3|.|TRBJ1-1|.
TGTGCCATCAGTGAGTCGAGTTGGACGGGAAATGAAGCTTTCTTT
CAISESSWTGNEAFF
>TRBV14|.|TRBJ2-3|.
TGTGCCAGCAGCCAAGACGGCGCTAGCGAATACACAGATACGCAGTATTTT
CASSQDGASEYTDTQYF
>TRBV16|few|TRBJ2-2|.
TGTGCCAGCAGCCAAGTGGCTACAGGGCGGACCGGGGAGCTGTTTTTT
CASSQVATGRTGELFF
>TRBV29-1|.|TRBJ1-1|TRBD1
TGCAGCGTTGTAGGGGGCTTAGATGAAGCTTTCTTT
CSVVGGLDEAFF
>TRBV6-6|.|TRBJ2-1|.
TGTGCCAGCAGTACTGCACAGGGAAAGAATGAGCAGTTCTTC
CASSTAQGKNEQFF
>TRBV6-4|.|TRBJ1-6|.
TGTGCCAGCAGTGACTCCCCGGATTCACCCCTCCACTTT
CASSDSPDSPLHF
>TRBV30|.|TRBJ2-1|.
TGTGCCTGGAATGGAGGTTGGTCCTACAATGAGCAGTTCTTC
CAWNGGWSYNEQFF
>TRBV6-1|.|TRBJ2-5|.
TGTGCCGCGGGCAGGACAGACTCTAAGCAAGAGACCCAGTACTTC
CAAGRTDSKQETQYF
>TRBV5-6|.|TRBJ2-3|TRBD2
TGTGCCAGCAGCGGCGGGACTAGCGGTAGCACAGATACGCAGTATTTT
CASSGGTSGSTDTQYF
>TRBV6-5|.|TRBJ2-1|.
TGTGCCAGCAGTCCCCTTGGGGGGTACAATGAGCAGTTCTTC
CASSPLGGYNEQFF
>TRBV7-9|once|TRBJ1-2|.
TGTGCCAGCAGCTTAGCCCCTGACAGTAACTATGGCTACACCTTC
CASSLAPDSNYGYTF
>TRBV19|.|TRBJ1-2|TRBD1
TGTGCCAGTAGCAGGACAGGGGGCTTCTATGGCTACACCTTC
CASSRTGGFYGYTF
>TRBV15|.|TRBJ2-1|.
TGTGCCACCAATGGAGAAGCGGGTTCCTACAATGAGCAGTTCTTC
CATNGEAGSYNEQFF
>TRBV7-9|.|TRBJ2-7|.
TGTGCCAGCAGCTTGCAACAGGGCAGCCACGAGCAGTACTTC
CASSLQQGSHEQYF
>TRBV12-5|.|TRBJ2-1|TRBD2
TGTGCTAGTGGTTTGGTACAATGGGGACTAGCGGGGGGGCGTCCCTACAATGAGCAGTTCTTC
CASGLVQWGLAGGRPYNEQFF
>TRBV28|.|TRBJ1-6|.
TGTGCCAGCAGGGACACCTCCTATAATTCACCCCTCCACTTT
CASRDTSYNSPLHF
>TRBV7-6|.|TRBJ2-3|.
TGTGCCAGCAGCTTAGGAACTATGGCGTCCACAGATACGCAGTATTTT
CASSLGTMASTDTQYF
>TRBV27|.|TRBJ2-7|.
TGTGCCAGCAGTTTATCAGGAGACAGGACAACCTACGAGCAGTACTTC
CASSLSGDRTTYEQYF
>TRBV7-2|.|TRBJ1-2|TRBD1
TGTGCCAGCAGACCCAGGACAGGAGGCTACACCTTC
CASRPRTGGYTF
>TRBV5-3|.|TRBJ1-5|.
TGTGCCAGAAGCTCCCGGGGGTATAGCAATCAGCCCCAGCATTTT
CARSSRGYSNQPQHF
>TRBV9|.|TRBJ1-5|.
TGTGCCAGCAGCGCCCACATGGCTGGTCAGCCCCAGCATTTT
CASSAHMAGQPQHF
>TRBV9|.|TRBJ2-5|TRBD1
TGTGCCAGCAGCGCGAGGCCCCGACAGGGGGTTCGGGAGACCCAGTACTTC
CASSARPRQGVRETQYF
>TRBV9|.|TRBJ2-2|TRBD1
TGTGCCAGCAGCGTTGGGGCAGGGGGCCATACCGGGGAGCTGTTTTTT
CASSVGAGGHTGELFF
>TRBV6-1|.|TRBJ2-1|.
TGTGCCAGCATAAGTAGGGACAAAGCCTACAATGAGCAGTTCTTC
CASISRDKAYNEQFF
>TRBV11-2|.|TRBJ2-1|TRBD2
TGTGCCAGCAGCTTGACTAGCGGGGAAGTCGACAATGAGCAGTTCTTC
CASSLTSGEVDNEQFF
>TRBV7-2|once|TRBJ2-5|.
TGTGCCAGCAGCTTAGTCCTGGCTAGAGGACAAGAGACCCAGTACTTC
CASSLVLARGQETQYF
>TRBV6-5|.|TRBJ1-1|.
TGTGCCAGCATAGCAGGGGCGAGGAACACTGAAGCTTTCTTT
CASIAGARNTEAFF
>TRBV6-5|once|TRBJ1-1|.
TGTGCCAGCAGTTACTCAACGGGGATCGCTGAAGCTTTCTTT
CASSYSTGIAEAFF
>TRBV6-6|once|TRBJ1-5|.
TGTGCCAGCAGTTACGTCCCAGGGAATCAGCCCCAGCATTTT
CASSYVPGNQPQHF
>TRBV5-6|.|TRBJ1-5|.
TGTGCCAGCAGCTCTTTGGCCCCGGGACTAAGCAATCAGCCCCAGCATTTT
CASSSLAPGLSNQPQHF
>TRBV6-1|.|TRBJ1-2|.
TGTGCCAGCAGTGAACAACAGGGCAGTAGGAGCTACACCTTC
CASSEQQGSRSYTF
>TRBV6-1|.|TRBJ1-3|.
TGTGCCAGCAGTGAACCGGCGGTGGAAAACACCATATATTTT
CASSEPAVENTIYF
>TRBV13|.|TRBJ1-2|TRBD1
TGTGCCAGCAGGTCCACAGGGGATCACTATGGCTACACCTTC
CASRSTGDHYGYTF
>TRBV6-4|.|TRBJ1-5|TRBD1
TGTGCCAGCTTTATTCCTCGGACAGGGGAAAATCAGCCCCAGCATTTT
CASFIPRTGENQPQHF
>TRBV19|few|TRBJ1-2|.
TGTGCCAGTAGCGCGGCCGAAGAGGGCTATGGCTACACCTTC
CASSAAEEGYGYTF
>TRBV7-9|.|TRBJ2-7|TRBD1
TGTGCCAGCAGCCAACCATCGAGGACAGGCCGGACCCACGAGCAGTACTTC
CASSQPSRTGRTHEQYF
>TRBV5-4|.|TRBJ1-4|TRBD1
TGTGCCAGCAGCACTGGGGACAGGGGTTACGAAAAACTGTTTTTT
CASSTGDRGYEKLFF
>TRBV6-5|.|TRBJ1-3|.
TGTGCCAGCAGTTACGCAGGGGACTCTGGAAACACCATATATTTT
CASSYAGDSGNTIYF
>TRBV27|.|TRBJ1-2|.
TGTGCCAGCAGTCCCTTAGGGGGGGGCGACTATGGCTACACCTTC
CASSPLGGGDYGYTF
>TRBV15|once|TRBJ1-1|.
TGTGCCACCAGCAGAGACTATGGACAGACGGGGAAAGCTTTCTTT
CATSRDYGQTGKAFF
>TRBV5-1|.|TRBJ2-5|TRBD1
TGCGCCAGCAGCTTGGGCCCGACAGGGATTGAGACCCAGTACTTC
CASSLGPTGIETQYF